The 9 T cell receptor beta chains below all came from one sample that was sequenced in a study of T-cell reconstitution after alpha-beta-depleted transplantation in children. It was with unique molecular identifiers that the TCRbeta library was prepared. TCRdb reanalysed the PCR reads using MiXCR and keeps one entry per CDR3 protein. In the table there are about 78,000 distinct CDR3 sequences, approximately 14% of which are singletons. This sample comprised PBMCs, mostly from graft donor cells, obtained 180 days after TCRalphabeta/CD19-depleted stem cell transplant. The receptors shown here come from a male patient aged 2 to 10 who had a stem cell transplant for acute lymphoblastic leukemia, so the T cells may come from the graft donor.

Only a few counts were recorded for this clonotype. CDR3 residues: CASSQDRRPLHF. The CDR3 DNA sequence: TGCGCCAGCAGCCAAGATCGTAGACCCCTCCACTTT. The V call is TRBV4-1, the J call TRBJ1-6, with D unresolved. Per germline, CDR1 MGHRA and CDR2 YSYEKL. The CDR3 spans 12 residues. Deletions cut 0 bases from V and 12 bases from J, with 6 bases between.

This chain links TRBV12-3 or TRBV12-4 with TRBJ2-7; D unclear. This CDR3 is built from 11 residues. Trimming pared 3 bases from V and 4 bases from J, leaving 4 bases between. In nucleotides, the CDR3 is TGTGCCAGCAGTTTGAAGTACGAGCAGTACTTC. Amino acids: CASSLKYEQYF.

This clonotype occurred a few times. The chain combines TRBV9 with TRBJ2-5; D is uncertain. The CDR3 covers 14 residues. Germline CDR1 SGDLS, CDR2 YYNGEE. V was shortened by 4 bases and J by 4 bases, with 14 bases between the two germline ends. In DNA, the CDR3 is TGTGCCAGCAGCCCTATCAGTTGGGGAGAGACCCAGTACTTC. Amino acids: CASSPISWGETQYF. The full variable domain, in which reference TRBV9 and TRBJ2-5 provide the parts outside the CDR3, is DSGVTQTPKHLITATGQRVTLRCSPRSGDLSVYWYQQSLDQGLQFLIQYYNGEERAKGNILERFSAQQFPDLHSELNLSSLELGDSALYFCASSPISWGETQYFGPGTRLLVL.

This clonotype was detected ten times or more. V usage is TRBV6-5 and J usage is TRBJ1-4; no firm D call. The germline V and J ends were trimmed by 6 bases and 5 bases, with 7 bases remaining between them. Germline-derived CDR1 and CDR2 are MNHEY and SVGAGI. There are 12 residues in the CDR3. DNA of the CDR3: TGTGCCAGCAGCCGACGGAATGAAAAACTGTTTTTT. Amino acid sequence: CASSRRNEKLFF.

Only a few counts were recorded for this clonotype. The chain has TRBV25-1 and TRBJ2-3; no reliable D call. V was shortened by 4 bases and J by 0 bases, with 14 bases between the two germline ends. CDR1 is MGHDK, CDR2 SYGVNS, per germline. CDR3 length: 16 residues. The CDR3 spells CASSVSPRASTDTQYF. The CDR3 DNA reads TGTGCCAGCAGTGTTAGTCCTCGTGCTAGCACAGATACGCAGTATTTT.

J is TRBJ2-4 and V is TRBV12-3 or TRBV12-4; a possible D gene is TRBD2 (5 bases). There are 15 residues in the CDR3. The V gene lost 6 bases and the J gene lost 7 bases, with 19 bases spanning the gap. The CDR3 nucleotides are TGTGCCAGCAGCCCTCATGCCCTCTTAGCGAACATTCAGTACTTC. Its protein product is CASSPHALLANIQYF.

This clonotype was seen only a few times. V gene TRBV9 combines with J gene TRBJ2-1, with 7 bases that match TRBD2. CDR3 length: 17 residues. The germline V gene has CDR1 SGDLS and CDR2 YYNGEE. J was trimmed by 4 bases and V by 0 bases; bases with no gene match: 10. As DNA, the CDR3 is TGTGCCAGCAGCGTAGAAACAGCGGGACTGATATACAATGAGCAGTTCTTC. Residues: CASSVETAGLIYNEQFF. Using reference TRBV9 and TRBJ2-1 for the parts outside the CDR3, the full variable domain is DSGVTQTPKHLITATGQRVTLRCSPRSGDLSVYWYQQSLDQGLQFLIQYYNGEERAKGNILERFSAQQFPDLHSELNLSSLELGDSALYFCASSVETAGLIYNEQFFGPGTRLTVL.

This clonotype has a handful of counts. The V gene is TRBV6-5, the J gene TRBJ2-3, with a tentative D call TRBD2 (6 bases). Looked up from germline, CDR1 is MNHEY and CDR2 is SVGAGI. V gave up 4 bases and J gave up 1 base, with 18 bases separating them. The CDR3 runs 17 residues. In DNA form, the CDR3 reads TGTGCCAGCAGTTCCATCTCGAAGCGGGCTCGCACAGATACGCAGTATTTT. This translates into CASSSISKRARTDTQYF.

Only a few counts were recorded for this clonotype. The V gene is TRBV4-2, the J gene TRBJ2-1; the D is unclear. This CDR3 is built from 15 residues. Germline V gene lookup returns CDR1 LGHNA and CDR2 YNFKEQ. V gave up 1 base and J gave up 6 bases, with 13 bases separating them. The CDR3 here is CASSQVRVSGNEQFF. As DNA, the CDR3 is TGTGCCAGCAGCCAAGTCCGGGTCTCGGGCAATGAGCAGTTCTTC.